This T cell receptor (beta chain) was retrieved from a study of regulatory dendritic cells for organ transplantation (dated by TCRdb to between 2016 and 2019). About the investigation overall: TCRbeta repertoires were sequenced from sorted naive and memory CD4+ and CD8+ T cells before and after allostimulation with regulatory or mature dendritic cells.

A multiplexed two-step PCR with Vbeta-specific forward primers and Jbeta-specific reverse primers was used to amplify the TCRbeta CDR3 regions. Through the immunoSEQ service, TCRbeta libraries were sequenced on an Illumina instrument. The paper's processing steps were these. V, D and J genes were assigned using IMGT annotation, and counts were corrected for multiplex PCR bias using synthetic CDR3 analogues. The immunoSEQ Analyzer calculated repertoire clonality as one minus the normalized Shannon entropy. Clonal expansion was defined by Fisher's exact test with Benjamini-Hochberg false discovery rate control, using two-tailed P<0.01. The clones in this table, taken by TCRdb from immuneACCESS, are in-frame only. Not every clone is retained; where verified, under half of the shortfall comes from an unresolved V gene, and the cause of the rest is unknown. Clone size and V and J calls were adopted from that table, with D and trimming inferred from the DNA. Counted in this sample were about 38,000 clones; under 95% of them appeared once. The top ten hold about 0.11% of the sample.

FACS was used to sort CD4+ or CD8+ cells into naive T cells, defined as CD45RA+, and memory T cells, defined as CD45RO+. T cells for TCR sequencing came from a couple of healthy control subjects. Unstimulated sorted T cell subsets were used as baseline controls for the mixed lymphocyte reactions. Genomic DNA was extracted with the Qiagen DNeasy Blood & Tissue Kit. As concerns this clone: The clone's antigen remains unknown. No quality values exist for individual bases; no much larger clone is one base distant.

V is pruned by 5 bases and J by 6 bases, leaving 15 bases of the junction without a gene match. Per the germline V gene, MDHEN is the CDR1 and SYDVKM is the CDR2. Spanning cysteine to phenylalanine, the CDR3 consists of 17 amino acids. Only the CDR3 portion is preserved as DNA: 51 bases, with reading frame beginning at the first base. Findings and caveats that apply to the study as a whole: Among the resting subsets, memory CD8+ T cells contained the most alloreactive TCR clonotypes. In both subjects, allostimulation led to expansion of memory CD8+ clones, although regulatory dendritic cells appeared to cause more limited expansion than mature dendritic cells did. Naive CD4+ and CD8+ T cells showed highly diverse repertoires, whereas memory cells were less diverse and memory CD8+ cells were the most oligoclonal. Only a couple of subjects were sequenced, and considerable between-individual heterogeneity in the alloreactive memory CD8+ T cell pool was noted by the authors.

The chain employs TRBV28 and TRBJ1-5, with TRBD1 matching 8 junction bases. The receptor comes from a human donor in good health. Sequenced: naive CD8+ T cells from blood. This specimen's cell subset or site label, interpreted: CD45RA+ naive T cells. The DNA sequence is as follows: TGTGCCAGCAGTACACCCCGACAGGGGAAGAGGGTTCAGCCCCAGCATTTT. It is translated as CASSTPRQGKRVQPQHF.